This T cell receptor (beta chain) was found in a study of blood T cell repertoires in COVID-19. At the level of the study: Sites across the United States, Italy and Spain contributed samples from acute and convalescent COVID-19. Sources were T cells, B-cell-depleted T cells, or PBMCs; the material itself was cDNA or gDNA.

Germline lookup yields CDR1 SGHTA and CDR2 FQGNSA. Trimming took 5 bases from V and 5 from J; bases not matched to a gene: 9. The CDR3 is 16 amino acids. Authors' data handling: Amplification of reference gene primers was used by the study to estimate nucleated cell counts. Method: immunoSEQ multiplex PCR; TCRdb's copy keeps in-frame clones and lacks some. The V and J calls and clone size are taken from that table; D and trimming were inferred from the DNA. The data hold 100,000 to 120,000 clones, with 76% observed a single time. Sequences were obtained from peripheral blood. The clonotype comes from an elderly woman with acute or convalescent COVID-19. The chain joins TRBV7-2 to TRBJ2-1, with 10 bases that match TRBD2. The CDR3 reads CASSPSGSSPHNEQFF. The CDR3 nucleotides read TGTGCCAGCAGCCCTAGCGGGAGCAGCCCGCACAATGAGCAGTTCTTC. Supplemented by reference TRBV7-2 and TRBJ2-1, the full variable domain reads GAGVSQSPSNKVTEKGKDVELRCDPISGHTALYWYRQSLGQGLEFLIYFQGNSAPDKSGLPSDRFSAERTGGSVSTLTIQRTQQEDSAVYLCASSPSGSSPHNEQFFGPGTRLTVL.